Listed here is a single T cell receptor beta chain. Its antigen is as yet unknown. Germline-derived CDR1 and CDR2 are SNHLY and FYNNEI. With 3 bases removed from V and 3 bases from J, the gap between germline ends came to 8 bases. The CDR3 length is 13 residues. This specimen belongs to a study of cytomegalovirus exposure and HLA in healthy donors. The PCR made use of 60 Vbeta and 13 Jbeta primers. Some clones are missing from TCRdb's copy, which holds only in-frame ones; the method was immunoSEQ multiplex PCR. The data hold about 65,000 clones, with 55% to 65% observed a single time. General study results and limits: Accurate prediction of HLA-A and HLA-B alleles (for most subjects) was reportedly achieved from TCR beta sequences.

The source is a man aged 30 to 45 in good health and CMV-seronegative. The sequenced sample was PBMCs. The genes are TRBV2 and TRBJ1-1; D perhaps matches TRBD1 (5 bases). The CDR3 coding sequence is TGTGCCAGCAGTGACCGGGGGGACACTGAAGCTTTCTTT. Protein sequence: CASSDRGDTEAFF. Together with reference TRBV2 and TRBJ1-1, the CDR3 gives the full variable domain: EPEVTQTPSHQVTQMGQEVILRCVPISNHLYFYWYRQILGQKVEFLVSFYNNEISEKSEIFDDQFSVERPDGSNFTLKIRSTKLEDSAMYFCASSDRGDTEAFFGQGTRLTVV.